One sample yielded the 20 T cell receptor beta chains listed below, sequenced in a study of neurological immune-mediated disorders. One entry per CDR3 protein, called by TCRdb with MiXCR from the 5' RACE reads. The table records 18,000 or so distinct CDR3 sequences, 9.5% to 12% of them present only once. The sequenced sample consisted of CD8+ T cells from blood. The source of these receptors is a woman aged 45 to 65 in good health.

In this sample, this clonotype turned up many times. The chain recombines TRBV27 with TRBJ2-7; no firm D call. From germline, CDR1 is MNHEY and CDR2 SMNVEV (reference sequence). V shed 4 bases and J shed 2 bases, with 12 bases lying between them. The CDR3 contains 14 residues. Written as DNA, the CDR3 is TGTGCCAGCAGTTCTTGGGAAGGGCCCTACGAGCAGTACTTC. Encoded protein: CASSSWEGPYEQYF.

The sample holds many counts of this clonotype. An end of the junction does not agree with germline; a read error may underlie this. The CDR3 reads CSAKPGTGSF. The CDR3 DNA reads TGCAGTGCTAAACCCGGGACAGGGTCCTTC. The chain combines TRBV20-1 with TRBJ1-2, with 9 nucleotides matching TRBD1. Germline V gives CDR1 DFQATT, CDR2 SNEGSKA (reference sequence). The CDR3 sequence is 10 residues long.

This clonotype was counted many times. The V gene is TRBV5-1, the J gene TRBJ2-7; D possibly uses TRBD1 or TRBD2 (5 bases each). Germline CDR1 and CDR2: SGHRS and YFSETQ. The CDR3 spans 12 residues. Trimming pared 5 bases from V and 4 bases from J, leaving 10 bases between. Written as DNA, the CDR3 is TGCGCCAGCAGGGGGACGGAGTACGAGCAGTACTTC. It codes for CASRGTEYEQYF.

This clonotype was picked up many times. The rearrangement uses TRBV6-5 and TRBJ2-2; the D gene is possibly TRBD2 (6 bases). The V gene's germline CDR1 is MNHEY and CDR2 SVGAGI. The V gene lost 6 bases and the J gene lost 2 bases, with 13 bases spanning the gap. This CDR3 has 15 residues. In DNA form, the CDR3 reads TGTGCCAGCAGCCAAGTGGGGGGAAACACCGGGGAGCTGTTTTTT. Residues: CASSQVGGNTGELFF.

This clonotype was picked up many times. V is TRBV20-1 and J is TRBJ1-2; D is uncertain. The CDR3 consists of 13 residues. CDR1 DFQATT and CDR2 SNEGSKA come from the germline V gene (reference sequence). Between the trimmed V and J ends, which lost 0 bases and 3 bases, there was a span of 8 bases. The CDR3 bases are TGCAGTGCTAGAGAGGAGTCCCACTATGGCTACACCTTC. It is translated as CSAREESHYGYTF.

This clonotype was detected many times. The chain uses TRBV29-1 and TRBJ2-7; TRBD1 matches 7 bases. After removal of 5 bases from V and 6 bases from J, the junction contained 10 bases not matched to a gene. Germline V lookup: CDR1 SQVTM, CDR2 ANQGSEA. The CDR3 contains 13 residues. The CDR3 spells CSVMNGPGGEQYF. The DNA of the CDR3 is TGCAGCGTTATGAATGGACCAGGGGGCGAGCAGTACTTC.

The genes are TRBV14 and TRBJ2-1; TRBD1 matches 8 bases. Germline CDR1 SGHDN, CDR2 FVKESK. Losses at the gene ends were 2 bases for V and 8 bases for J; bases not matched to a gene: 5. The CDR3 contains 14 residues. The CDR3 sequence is CASSQSPGGYEQFF. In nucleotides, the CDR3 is TGTGCCAGCAGCCAAAGTCCAGGGGGCTATGAGCAGTTCTTC.

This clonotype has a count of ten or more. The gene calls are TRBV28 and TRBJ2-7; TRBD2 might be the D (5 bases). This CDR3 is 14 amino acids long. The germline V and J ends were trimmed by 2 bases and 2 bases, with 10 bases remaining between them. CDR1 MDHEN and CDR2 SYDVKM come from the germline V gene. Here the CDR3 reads CASSLVSGPYEQYF. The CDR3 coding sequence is TGTGCCAGCAGTTTAGTCAGCGGCCCCTACGAGCAGTACTTC.

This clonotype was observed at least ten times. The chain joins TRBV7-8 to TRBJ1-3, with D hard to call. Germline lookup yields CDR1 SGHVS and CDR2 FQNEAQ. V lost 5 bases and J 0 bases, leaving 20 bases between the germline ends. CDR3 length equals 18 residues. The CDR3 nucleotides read TGTGCCAGCAGCCCCCCCCTGGCAGACCCGAGCTCTGGAAACACCATATATTTT. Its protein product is CASSPPLADPSSGNTIYF. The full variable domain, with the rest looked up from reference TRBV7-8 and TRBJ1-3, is GAGVSQSPRYKVAKRGQDVALRCDPISGHVSLFWYQQALGQGPEFLTYFQNEAQLDKSGLPSDRFFAERPEGSVSTLKIQRTQQEDSAVYLCASSPPLADPSSGNTIYFGEGSWLTVV.

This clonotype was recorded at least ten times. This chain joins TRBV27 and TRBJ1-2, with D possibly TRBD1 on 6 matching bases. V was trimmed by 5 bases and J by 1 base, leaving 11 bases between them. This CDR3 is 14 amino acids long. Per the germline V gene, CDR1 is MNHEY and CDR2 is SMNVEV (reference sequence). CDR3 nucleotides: TGTGCCAGCAGTACGCGGACAGATAACTATGGCTACACCTTC. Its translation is CASSTRTDNYGYTF.

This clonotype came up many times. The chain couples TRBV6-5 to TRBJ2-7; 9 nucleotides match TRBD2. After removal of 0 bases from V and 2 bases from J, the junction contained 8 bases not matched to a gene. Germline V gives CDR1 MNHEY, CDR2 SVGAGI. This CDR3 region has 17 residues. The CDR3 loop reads CASSYSTLAGTPYEQYF. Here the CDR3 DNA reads TGTGCCAGCAGTTACTCGACCCTAGCGGGAACTCCCTACGAGCAGTACTTC.

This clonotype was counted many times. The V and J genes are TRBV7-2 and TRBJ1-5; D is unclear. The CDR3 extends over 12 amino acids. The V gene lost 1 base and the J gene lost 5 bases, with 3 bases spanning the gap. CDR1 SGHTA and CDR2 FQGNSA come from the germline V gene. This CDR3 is CASSLGDQPQHF. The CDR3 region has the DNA TGTGCCAGCAGCTTAGGGGATCAGCCCCAGCATTTT.

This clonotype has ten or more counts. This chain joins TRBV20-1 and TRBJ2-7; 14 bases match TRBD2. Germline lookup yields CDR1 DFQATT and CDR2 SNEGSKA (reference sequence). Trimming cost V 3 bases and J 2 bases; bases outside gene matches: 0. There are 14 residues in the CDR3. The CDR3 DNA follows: TGCAGTGCTAGGACTAGCGGGAGGGCCTACGAGCAGTACTTC. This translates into CSARTSGRAYEQYF.

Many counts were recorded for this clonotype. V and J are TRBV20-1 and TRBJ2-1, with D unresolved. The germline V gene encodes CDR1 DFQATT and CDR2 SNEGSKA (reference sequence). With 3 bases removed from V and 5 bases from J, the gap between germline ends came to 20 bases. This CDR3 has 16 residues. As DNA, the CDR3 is TGCAGTGCTAGTTCCGGCCGAGGTATAGGCCACAATGAGCAGTTCTTC. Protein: CSASSGRGIGHNEQFF.

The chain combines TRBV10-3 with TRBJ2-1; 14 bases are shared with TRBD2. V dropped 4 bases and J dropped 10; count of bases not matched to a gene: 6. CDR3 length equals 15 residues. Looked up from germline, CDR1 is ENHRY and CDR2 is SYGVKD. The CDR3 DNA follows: TGTGCCATCAGTGGGGGACTAGCGGGAGTGTCAGAGCAGTTCTTC. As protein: CAISGGLAGVSEQFF.

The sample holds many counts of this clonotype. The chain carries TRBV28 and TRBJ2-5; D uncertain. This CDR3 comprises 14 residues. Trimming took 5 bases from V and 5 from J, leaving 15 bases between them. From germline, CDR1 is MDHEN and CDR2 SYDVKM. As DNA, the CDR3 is TGTGCCAGCAGTCCCAGGTTTTCCAGGGAGACCCAGTACTTC. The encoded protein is CASSPRFSRETQYF.

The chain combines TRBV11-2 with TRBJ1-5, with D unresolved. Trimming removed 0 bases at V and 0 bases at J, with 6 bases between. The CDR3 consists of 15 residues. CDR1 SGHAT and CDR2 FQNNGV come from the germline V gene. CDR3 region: CASSLESGSNQPQHF. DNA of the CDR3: TGTGCCAGCAGCTTAGAGTCCGGTAGCAATCAGCCCCAGCATTTT.

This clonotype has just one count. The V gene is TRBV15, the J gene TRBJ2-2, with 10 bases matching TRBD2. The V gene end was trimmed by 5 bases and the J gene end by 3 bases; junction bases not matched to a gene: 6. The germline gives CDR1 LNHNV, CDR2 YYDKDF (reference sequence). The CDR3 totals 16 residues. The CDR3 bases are TGTGCCACCAGCGGAGGGACTAGCGAGTACACCGGGGAGCTGTTTTTT. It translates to CATSGGTSEYTGELFF.

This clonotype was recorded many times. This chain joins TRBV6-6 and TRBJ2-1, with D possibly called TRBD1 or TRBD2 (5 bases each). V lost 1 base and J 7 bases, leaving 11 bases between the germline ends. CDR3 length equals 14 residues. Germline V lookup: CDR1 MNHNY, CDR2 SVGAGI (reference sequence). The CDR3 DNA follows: TGTGCCAGCAGTTACTGGGGGTCGCATAATGAGCAGTTCTTC. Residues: CASSYWGSHNEQFF.

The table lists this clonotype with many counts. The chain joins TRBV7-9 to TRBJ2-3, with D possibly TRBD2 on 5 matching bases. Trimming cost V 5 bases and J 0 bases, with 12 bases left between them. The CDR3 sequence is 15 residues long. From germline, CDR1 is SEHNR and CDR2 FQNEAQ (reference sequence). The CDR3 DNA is TGTGCCAGCAGCCGGTCGGGGTCTAGCACAGATACGCAGTATTTT. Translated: CASSRSGSSTDTQYF.